The present entry profiles one T cell receptor beta chain with its context. The target antigen is unknown. CDR3 length: 19 residues. V trimming: 7 bases; J trimming: 0 bases; junction bases outside the gene matches: 19. Germline V gene sequence: CDR1 SQVTM, CDR2 ANQGSEA. This specimen comes from a study of identical twins. Study-wide points: Without tracking the same donors, conclusions rested on cross-sectional statistical analysis. Out-of-frame alpha sequences that twins shared showed excess low generation probability. The study found weaker excess twin sharing in beta out-of-frame sequences. High-abundance cord blood beta clonotypes had fewer insertions; memory repertoires showed none.

Using its own MiXCR run on the 5' RACE reads, TCRdb lists one record per CDR3 protein. Among about 260,000 distinct CDR3 sequences listed, 5.5% to 7% were seen once. These records were also assigned to another study, of yellow fever vaccine responses in identical twins.

The receptor's source is a woman in her late teens or twenties in good health. The rearrangement uses TRBV29-1 and TRBJ1-5; 9 nucleotides agree with TRBD1. The material sequenced was memory (CD45RO+) T cells sorted from blood. The CDR3 bases are TGCAGCGAACCCGGGACAGGGAGAAAATACTGGAATAGCAATCAGCCCCAGCATTTT. It is translated as CSEPGTGRKYWNSNQPQHF.